The 11 T cell receptor beta chains reported below all come from one sample, sequenced in a study of blood T cells in healthy people across ages. A second PCR, run for about 7 to 12 cycles, used a sample-barcoded 5' primer plus a J-beta primer mix. TCRdb independently ran MiXCR on the 5' RACE reads; one entry per CDR3 protein. Of 650,000 to 800,000 distinct CDR3 sequences listed, more than 45% are singletons. The material sequenced was blood. The receptors come from a woman over 75 in good health.

V usage is TRBV3-1 and J usage is TRBJ2-7, with 7 bases matching TRBD2. The J call is in doubt because the DNA end fits TRBJ2-4 better. The germline CDR1 and CDR2 sequences are LGHDT and YNNKEL (reference sequence). The CDR3 length is 18 residues. The CDR3 bases are TGTGCCAGCAGCCAAGGTGGAAGCGGGGAGATAGCCAAAAACATTCAGTACTTC. It codes for CASSQGGSGEIAKNIQYF.

This chain links TRBV7-9 with TRBJ2-1; TRBD1 is a possible D gene (5 bases). The CDR3 length is 13 residues. Per the germline V gene, CDR1 is SEHNR and CDR2 is FQNEAQ (reference sequence). The V end lost 5 bases, the J end lost 4 bases, and 9 bases lay between the germline ends. Here the CDR3 reads CASSADSYNEQFF. The CDR3 region has the DNA TGTGCCAGCAGCGCCGACAGTTACAATGAGCAGTTCTTC.

This sequence joins TRBV5-1 and TRBJ2-3; D perhaps matches TRBD2 (7 bases). Germline CDR1 is SGHRS and CDR2 is YFSETQ. The length of the CDR3 is 16 residues. The ends were cut back, 3 bases at V and 6 bases at J, with 20 bases in the middle. CDR3 in DNA: TGCGCCAGCAGCTCGGCACAGGGAGGGCTTTCGGATACGCAGTATTTT. Its protein product is CASSSAQGGLSDTQYF.

The chain uses TRBV3-1 and TRBJ2-3; the match to TRBD1 covers 7 bases. With 6 bases clipped from V and 3 bases from J, the junction kept 12 bases outside the gene matches. The CDR3 has 16 residues. Germline assignment: CDR1 LGHDT and CDR2 YNNKEL (reference sequence). The CDR3 nucleotides read TGTGCCAGCAGTCAAACAAGGGCAGGGGGTACAGATACGCAGTATTTT. This translates into CASSQTRAGGTDTQYF.

There are a few counts of this clonotype. The genes are TRBV4-2 and TRBJ1-6; 9 bases are shared with TRBD1. The CDR3 totals 15 residues. CDR1 is LGHNA, CDR2 YNFKEQ, per germline. The J segment lost 9 bases and the V segment lost 4 bases, leaving 7 bases of the junction unmatched. The CDR3 DNA reads TGTGCCAGCAGCCGACTTAAACAGGGGGCTTCACCCCTCCACTTT. It yields the protein CASSRLKQGASPLHF.

The V call is TRBV7-6, the J call TRBJ2-7; D may be TRBD1 or TRBD2 (5 bases each). Germline CDR1 is SGHVS and CDR2 is FNYEAQ. There are 17 residues in the CDR3. The ends were cut back, 1 base at V and 7 bases at J, with 23 bases in the middle. In DNA form, the CDR3 reads TGTGCCAGCAGCTTAGGCCGACCAGGGAGAGTGGGCAATGAGCAGTACTTC. Protein: CASSLGRPGRVGNEQYF.

In regard to this clonotype: A much more abundant neighbour one base away suggests this may be a read error. This chain joins TRBV29-1 and TRBJ2-1; 10 positions agree with TRBD2. V gave up 6 bases and J gave up 8 bases; unmatched junction bases: 7. The germline V gene encodes CDR1 SQVTM and CDR2 ANQGSEA. The CDR3 has 13 amino acids. CDR3 loop: CSVSGRASDEQFF. The DNA of the CDR3 is TGCAGCGTGAGCGGGAGGGCGAGCGATGAGCAGTTCTTC.

This chain links TRBV5-4 with TRBJ2-1; 11 bases fit TRBD1. Germline V CDR1 and CDR2: SGHNT, YYREEE (reference sequence). Trimming at V came to 3 bases and at J to 7 bases, leaving 3 bases not matched to a gene. This CDR3 spans 14 amino acids. CDR3 sequence (DNA): TGTGCCAGCAGCTGGACAGGGGGCCGAAATGAGCAGTTCTTC. Translated, it gives CASSWTGGRNEQFF.

This clonotype came up once. Possible read error: a much larger clone is one base away. J is TRBJ2-6 and V is TRBV27, with D unclear. From germline, CDR1 is MNHEY and CDR2 SMNVEV (reference sequence). V shed 10 bases and J shed 0 bases, with 16 bases lying between them. This CDR3 is 16 amino acids long. The CDR3, as DNA: TGTGCCAACAGAGTCCGATCTTACTCTGGGGCCAACGTCCTGACTTTC. Protein sequence: CANRVRSYSGANVLTF.

This rearrangement joins TRBV20-1 to TRBJ2-3; 8 bases fit TRBD2. The CDR3 is 13 amino acids. V was clipped by 6 bases and J by 6 bases; unmatched bases: 8. The germline V gene has CDR1 DFQATT and CDR2 SNEGSKA (reference sequence). The CDR3 protein is CSAGRGGADTQYF. CDR3 DNA: TGCAGTGCGGGCCGGGGGGGCGCGGATACGCAGTATTTT.

A single count supports this clonotype. A much larger clone differs from this one at a single base, so this may be a read error. The chain has TRBV12-3 or TRBV12-4 and TRBJ2-1, with 7 bases aligning to TRBD2. V was clipped by 8 bases and J by 4 bases; unmatched bases: 8. The CDR3 covers 14 residues. This CDR3 is CASLGLGVYNEQFF. The CDR3 coding sequence is TGTGCCAGCCTAGGACTAGGGGTTTACAATGAGCAGTTCTTC.